The rows below give T cell receptor beta chains drawn from one sample of a study of blood T cell repertoires in COVID-19. Sequencing was performed with immunoSEQ multiplex PCR; in TCRdb, only in-frame clones are kept and a portion is missing. The sample lists 150,000 to 200,000 clones; around 80% were seen once. Material for sequencing was PBMCs or T cells enriched from blood (not recorded which). Receptors originate from a man aged 45-60 years who had recovered from COVID-19. The CDR3 runs from the conserved cysteine through the conserved F or W. Each record gives: D gene, CDR3 length, V gene, clone size, J gene, CDR3 DNA, CDR3 protein. D genes are given only for firm matches. Not all rows give a size; the values are once, few, many and, for expanded clones, a class.

.	13	TRBV6-5	.	TRBJ1-1	TGTGCCAGCAGTTACAGGGGGAGCACTGAAGCTTTCTTT	CASSYRGSTEAFF
TRBD1	13	TRBV2	.	TRBJ2-7	TGTGCCAGCACGACAGGGGTGTCCTACGAGCAGTACTTC	CASTTGVSYEQYF
.	14	TRBV4-1	.	TRBJ1-2	TGCGCCAGCAGCCAAGATACCGGAGGTCGGGGCTACACCTTC	CASSQDTGGRGYTF
TRBD1	13	TRBV12-3/TRBV12-4	.	TRBJ1-5	TGTGCCAGCAGTACAGGGGGCAATCAGCCCCAGCATTTT	CASSTGGNQPQHF
.	13	TRBV11-3	.	TRBJ2-5	TGTGCCAGCAGCCGGGGACAAACGGAGACCCAGTACTTC	CASSRGQTETQYF
TRBD1	14	TRBV19	once	TRBJ1-2	TGTGCCAGTAGTACCTTGGGACAGTTTTATGGCTACACCTTC	CASSTLGQFYGYTF
.	9	TRBV20-1	.	TRBJ1-2	TGCAGAGCTTTCGGTGGCTACACCTTC	CRAFGGYTF
.	15	TRBV3-1/TRBV3-2	few	TRBJ1-2	TGTGCCAGCAGCCAAGCGGCAGGGTTACTCTATGGCTACACCTTC	CASSQAAGLLYGYTF
.	15	TRBV4-2	.	TRBJ2-1	TGTGCCAGCAGCCAAGATCCCGGGGGTAACAATGAGCAGTTCTTC	CASSQDPGGNNEQFF
TRBD1	14	TRBV6-5	.	TRBJ1-1	TGTGCCAGCAGTTCCAGCACAGGGGGGACTGAAGCTTTCTTT	CASSSSTGGTEAFF
TRBD2	15	TRBV6-4	once	TRBJ2-3	TGTGCCAGCAGTGACACCAGCGGGGGGGCAGATACGCAGTATTTT	CASSDTSGGADTQYF
TRBD2	16	TRBV3-1/TRBV3-2	.	TRBJ2-3	TGTGCCAGCAGCCAATCCGGGACTAGAAGCACAGATACGCAGTATTTT	CASSQSGTRSTDTQYF
TRBD1	14	TRBV5-6	.	TRBJ1-1	TGTGCCAGCAGGTATGGACAGGTGACCACTGAAGCTTTCTTT	CASRYGQVTTEAFF
.	16	TRBV7-6	.	TRBJ1-6	TGTGCCAGCAGCTTGCAGGGGTCGGGATATAATTCACCCCTCCACTTT	CASSLQGSGYNSPLHF
.	18	TRBV11-2	.	TRBJ1-1	TGTGCCAGCAGCTTAGAGGCAGGGCGATTTAGAATGAACACTGAAGCTTTCTTT	CASSLEAGRFRMNTEAFF
TRBD1	15	TRBV6-5	.	TRBJ1-1	TGTGCCAGCAGGGCCCTAGGGACAGGGGGCACTGAAGCTTTCTTT	CASRALGTGGTEAFF
TRBD2	17	TRBV7-9	once	TRBJ2-3	TGTGCCAGCAGCTCTGTAGCGGGGGGCCTGAGCACAGATACGCAGTATTTT	CASSSVAGGLSTDTQYF
TRBD1	17	TRBV11-2	.	TRBJ1-3	TGTGCCAGCAGCTTAGATCGCCACAGGGGTTCTGGAAACACCATATATTTT	CASSLDRHRGSGNTIYF
.	13	TRBV7-8	.	TRBJ2-1	TGTGCCAGCACCCTCACGAGATACAATGAGCAGTTCTTC	CASTLTRYNEQFF
TRBD1	14	TRBV6-5	.	TRBJ1-5	TGTGCCAGCAGGGGACAGGAACCAAATCAGCCCCAGCATTTT	CASRGQEPNQPQHF
TRBD1	15	TRBV7-9	.	TRBJ1-1	TGTGCCAGCAGCTTTCAGACAGGGATGAACACTGAAGCTTTCTTT	CASSFQTGMNTEAFF
.	15	TRBV19	.	TRBJ1-1	TGTGCCAGTAGGGGACTGTCCGGGGTGAACACTGAAGCTTTCTTT	CASRGLSGVNTEAFF
TRBD1	15	TRBV6-5	.	TRBJ1-5	TGTGCCAGCAGCGGACAGGGGGTGAGCAATCAGCCCCAGCATTTT	CASSGQGVSNQPQHF
.	12	TRBV30	once	TRBJ1-3	TGTGCCTGGAGTGTGTCGGGAAACACCATATATTTT	CAWSVSGNTIYF
.	15	TRBV5-3	.	TRBJ1-2	TGTGCCAGAAGCCCCCAGGACAGAACTAACTATGGCTACACCTTC	CARSPQDRTNYGYTF
TRBD1	15	TRBV7-6	.	TRBJ1-5	TGTGCCAGCAGCAGACTGACAGGGGGCAATCAGCCCCAGCATTTT	CASSRLTGGNQPQHF
TRBD1	15	TRBV2	.	TRBJ2-1	TGTGCCACCCAGGGGAGACAGGGGGCTTCAAATGAGCAGTTCTTC	CATQGRQGASNEQFF
TRBD1	16	TRBV5-6	.	TRBJ1-1	TGTGCCAGCAGCCCTGGGACAGGTGGGGCGAACACTGAAGCTTTCTTT	CASSPGTGGANTEAFF